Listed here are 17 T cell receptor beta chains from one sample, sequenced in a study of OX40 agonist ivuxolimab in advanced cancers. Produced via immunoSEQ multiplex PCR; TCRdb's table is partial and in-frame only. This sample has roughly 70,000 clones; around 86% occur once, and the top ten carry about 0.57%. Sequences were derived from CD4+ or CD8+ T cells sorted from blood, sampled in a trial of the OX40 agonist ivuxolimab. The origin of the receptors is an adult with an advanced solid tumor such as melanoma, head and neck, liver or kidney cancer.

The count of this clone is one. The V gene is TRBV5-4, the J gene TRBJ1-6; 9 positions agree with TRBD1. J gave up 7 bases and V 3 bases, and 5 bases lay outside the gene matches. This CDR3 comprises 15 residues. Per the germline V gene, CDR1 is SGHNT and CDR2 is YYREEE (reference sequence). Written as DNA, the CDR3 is TGTGCCAGCAGCTCCAAACAGGGGGCGAATTCACCCCTCCACTTT. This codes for CASSSKQGANSPLHF.

The CDR3 DNA reads TGTGCCTGGAGCCTCCAAGAGACCCAGTACTTC. This translates into CAWSLQETQYF. The rearrangement joins TRBV30 to TRBJ2-5, with unresolved D. V was trimmed by 3 bases and J by 1 base, leaving 3 bases between them. The CDR3 runs 11 residues. The germline gives CDR1 GTSNPN, CDR2 SVGIG (reference sequence).

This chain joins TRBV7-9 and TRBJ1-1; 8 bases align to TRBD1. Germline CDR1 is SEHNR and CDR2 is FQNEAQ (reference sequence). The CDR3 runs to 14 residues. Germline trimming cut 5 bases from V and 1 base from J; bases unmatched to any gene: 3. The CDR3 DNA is TGTGCCAGCAGCGGGGGACAGGCGAACACTGAAGCTTTCTTT. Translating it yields CASSGGQANTEAFF.

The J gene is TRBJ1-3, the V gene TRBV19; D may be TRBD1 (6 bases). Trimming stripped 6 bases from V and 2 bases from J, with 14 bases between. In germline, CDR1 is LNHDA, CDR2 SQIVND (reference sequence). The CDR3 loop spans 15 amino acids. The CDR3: CASRSSQGTGNTIYF. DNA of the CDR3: TGTGCCAGTAGGAGCTCCCAGGGGACTGGAAACACCATATATTTT.

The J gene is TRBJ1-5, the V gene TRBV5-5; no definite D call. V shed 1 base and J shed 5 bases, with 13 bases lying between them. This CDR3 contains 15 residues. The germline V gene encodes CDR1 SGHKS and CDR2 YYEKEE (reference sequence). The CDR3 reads CASSLRPRQDQPQHF. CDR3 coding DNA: TGTGCCAGCAGCTTGAGGCCGAGGCAGGATCAGCCCCAGCATTTT.

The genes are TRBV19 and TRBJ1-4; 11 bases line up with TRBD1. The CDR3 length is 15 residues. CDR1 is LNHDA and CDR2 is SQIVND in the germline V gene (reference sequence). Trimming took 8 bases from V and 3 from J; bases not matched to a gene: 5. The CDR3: CASAGTGGANEKLFF. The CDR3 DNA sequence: TGTGCCAGTGCCGGGACAGGGGGGGCTAATGAAAAACTGTTTTTT.

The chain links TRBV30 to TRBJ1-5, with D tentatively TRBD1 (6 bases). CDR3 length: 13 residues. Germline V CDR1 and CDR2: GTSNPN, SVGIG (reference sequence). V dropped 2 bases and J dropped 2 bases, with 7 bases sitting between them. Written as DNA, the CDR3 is TGTGCCTGGAGTAACAGGGGCAATCAGCCCCAGCATTTT. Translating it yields CAWSNRGNQPQHF.

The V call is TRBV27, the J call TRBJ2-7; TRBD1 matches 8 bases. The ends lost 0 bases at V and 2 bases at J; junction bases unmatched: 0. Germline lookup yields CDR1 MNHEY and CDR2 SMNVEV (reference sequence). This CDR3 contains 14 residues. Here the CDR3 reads CASSLSDRAYEQYF. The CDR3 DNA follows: TGTGCCAGCAGTTTATCGGACAGGGCCTACGAGCAGTACTTC.

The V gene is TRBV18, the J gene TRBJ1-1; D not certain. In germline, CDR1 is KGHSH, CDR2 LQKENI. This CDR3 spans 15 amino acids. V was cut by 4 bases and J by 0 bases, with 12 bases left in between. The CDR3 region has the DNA TGTGCCAGCTCACGCTCTGCGGGCCTGAACACTGAAGCTTTCTTT. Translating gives CASSRSAGLNTEAFF.

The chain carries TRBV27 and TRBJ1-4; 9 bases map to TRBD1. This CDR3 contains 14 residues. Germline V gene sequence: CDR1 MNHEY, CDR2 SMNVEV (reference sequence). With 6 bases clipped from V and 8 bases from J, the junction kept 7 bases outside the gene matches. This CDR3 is CASSRGQGGEKLFF. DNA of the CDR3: TGTGCCAGCAGCCGGGGACAGGGAGGCGAAAAACTGTTTTTT.

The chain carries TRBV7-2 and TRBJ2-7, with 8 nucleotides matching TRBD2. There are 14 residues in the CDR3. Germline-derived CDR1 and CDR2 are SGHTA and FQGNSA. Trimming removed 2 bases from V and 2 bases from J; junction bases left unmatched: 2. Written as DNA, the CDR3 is TGTGCCAGCAGCTTAAAGCGGGGGCCCTACGAGCAGTACTTC. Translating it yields CASSLKRGPYEQYF.

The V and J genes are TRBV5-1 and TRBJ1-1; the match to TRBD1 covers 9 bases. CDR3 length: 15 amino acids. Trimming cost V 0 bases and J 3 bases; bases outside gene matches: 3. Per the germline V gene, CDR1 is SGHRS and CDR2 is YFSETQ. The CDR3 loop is CASSLGDRAYTEAFF. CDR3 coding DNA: TGCGCCAGCAGCTTGGGGGACAGGGCCTACACTGAAGCTTTCTTT.

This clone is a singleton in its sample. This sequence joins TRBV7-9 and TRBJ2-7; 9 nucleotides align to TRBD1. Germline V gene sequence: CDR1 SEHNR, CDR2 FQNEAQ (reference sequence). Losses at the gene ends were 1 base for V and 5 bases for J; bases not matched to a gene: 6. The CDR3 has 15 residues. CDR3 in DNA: TGTGCCAGCAGCTTAGGGGACAGGGAATTCAACGAGCAGTACTTC. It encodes CASSLGDREFNEQYF.

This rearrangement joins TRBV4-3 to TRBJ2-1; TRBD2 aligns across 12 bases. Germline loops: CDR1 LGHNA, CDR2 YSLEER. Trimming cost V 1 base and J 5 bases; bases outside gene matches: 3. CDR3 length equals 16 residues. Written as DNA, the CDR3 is TGCGCCAGCAGCCAAGGGTGGACTAGCGGGGACAATGAGCAGTTCTTC. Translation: CASSQGWTSGDNEQFF.

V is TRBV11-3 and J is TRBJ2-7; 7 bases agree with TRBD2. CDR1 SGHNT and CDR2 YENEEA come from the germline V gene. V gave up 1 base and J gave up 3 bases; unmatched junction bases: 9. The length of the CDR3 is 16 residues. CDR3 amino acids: CASSLGPAGTLYEQYF. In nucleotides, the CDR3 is TGTGCCAGCAGCTTAGGCCCAGCGGGAACCCTCTACGAGCAGTACTTC.

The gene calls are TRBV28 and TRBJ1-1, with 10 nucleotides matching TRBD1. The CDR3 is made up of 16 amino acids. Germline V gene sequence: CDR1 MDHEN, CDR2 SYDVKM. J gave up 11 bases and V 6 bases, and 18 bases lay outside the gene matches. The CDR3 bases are TGTGCCAGCAGCCTGGGACAGGGGAGAGGGTATGATTCGGCTTTCTTT. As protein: CASSLGQGRGYDSAFF.

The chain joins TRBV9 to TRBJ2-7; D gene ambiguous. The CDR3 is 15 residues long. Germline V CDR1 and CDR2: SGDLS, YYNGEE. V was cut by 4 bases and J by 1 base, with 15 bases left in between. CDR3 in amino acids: CASSPQRWPSYEQYF. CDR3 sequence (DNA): TGTGCCAGCAGCCCACAACGGTGGCCGTCCTACGAGCAGTACTTC.